These T cell receptor beta chains were read from a single sample in a study of cytomegalovirus exposure and HLA in healthy donors. Some clones are missing from TCRdb's copy, which holds only in-frame ones; the method was immunoSEQ multiplex PCR. The sample totals 130,000 to 150,000 clones. The sequenced sample was PBMCs. The origin of the receptors is a man aged 35 to 55 in good health and CMV-seronegative. Both conserved end residues are part of each CDR3. A D gene is named only where the DNA matches it firmly.

CDR3 length	D gene	J gene	V gene	CDR3 protein	CDR3 DNA
14	TRBD1	TRBJ2-5	TRBV5-4	CASSLRQGEETQYF	TGTGCCAGCAGCTTGAGGCAGGGGGAAGAGACCCAGTACTTC
15	TRBD2	TRBJ2-2	TRBV29-1	CSVAGGEGNTGELFF	TGCAGCGTCGCTGGGGGGGAGGGCAACACCGGGGAGCTGTTTTTT
16	TRBD1	TRBJ2-3	TRBV7-3	CASSPVGTGSTDTQYF	TGTGCCAGCAGCCCGGTGGGGACAGGTAGCACAGATACGCAGTATTTT
14	TRBD1	TRBJ2-5	TRBV19	CASSSTGNGETQYF	TGTGCCAGTAGTTCGACAGGGAACGGGGAGACCCAGTACTTC
19	NA	TRBJ2-3	TRBV5-6	CASSLVYGQPLSSTDTQYF	TGTGCCAGCAGCTTAGTATATGGACAGCCCCTTTCTAGCACAGATACGCAGTATTTT
15	TRBD2	TRBJ2-7	TRBV7-9	CASSQGWGGSYEQYF	TGTGCCAGCAGCCAGGGTTGGGGGGGGTCCTACGAGCAGTACTTC
15	NA	TRBJ1-2	TRBV4-1	CASSPRQDFAYGYTF	TGCGCCAGCAGCCCCCGACAGGACTTTGCCTATGGCTACACCTTC
15	NA	TRBJ2-7	TRBV7-2	CASSPSVMGRNEQYF	TGTGCCAGCAGCCCATCTGTGATGGGGAGAAACGAGCAGTACTTC
16	TRBD1	TRBJ2-2	TRBV5-1	CASSSQGAGLAGELFF	TGCGCCAGCAGCTCTCAGGGGGCCGGCCTTGCCGGGGAGCTGTTTTTT
15	NA	TRBJ2-5	TRBV4-1	CASSPLRDKGETQYF	TGCGCCAGCAGCCCCCTGAGGGATAAGGGTGAGACCCAGTACTTC
14	TRBD1	TRBJ2-1	TRBV5-4	CASRPSQGGYEQFF	TGTGCCAGCAGACCATCACAGGGGGGATATGAGCAGTTCTTC
15	NA	TRBJ1-2	TRBV7-9	CASSPRTVTAYGYTF	TGTGCCAGCAGTCCGCGGACAGTCACGGCCTATGGCTACACCTTC
16	TRBD1	TRBJ1-2	TRBV7-8	CASSQRQGYSNYGYTF	TGTGCCAGCAGCCAGAGACAGGGCTACTCTAACTATGGCTACACCTTC
13	TRBD1	TRBJ1-2	TRBV28	CASSSGTGGAFTF	TGTGCCAGCAGTTCCGGGACAGGGGGCGCGTTCACCTTC
15	TRBD1	TRBJ1-3	TRBV28	CASSLWQGAGNTIYF	TGTGCCAGCAGTTTATGGCAGGGGGCAGGAAACACCATATATTTT
15	TRBD2	TRBJ2-7	TRBV5-1	CASSLDWRGGSEQYF	TGCGCCAGCAGCTTGGATTGGCGGGGGGGCTCCGAGCAGTACTTC
15	NA	TRBJ1-4	TRBV7-9	CASSLGRGVGEKLFF	TGTGCCAGCAGCCTCGGACGGGGGGTGGGAGAAAAACTGTTTTTT